The 28 T cell receptor beta chains below were found in one sample sequenced in a study of blood T cell repertoires in COVID-19. The method was immunoSEQ multiplex PCR; TCRdb's version includes in-frame clones alone and lacks a portion of them. The sample records about 64,000 clones, just over 85% being singletons. Sequencing was done on a sample of peripheral blood. The receptors shown here come from a man aged 50-60 years with active COVID-19.

This sequence joins TRBV10-1 and TRBJ2-7, with 7 bases matching TRBD1. Trimming removed 0 bases from V and 9 bases from J; junction bases left unmatched: 5. Germline assignment: CDR1 WNHNN and CDR2 SYGVQD (reference sequence). The CDR3 loop spans 13 amino acids. The CDR3 reads CASSESTGLGQYF. Here the CDR3 DNA reads TGCGCCAGCAGTGAGTCGACAGGGCTGGGGCAGTACTTC.

The chain links TRBV5-1 to TRBJ1-2; TRBD1 matches at 7 bases. The CDR3 contains 14 residues. The trim removed 0 bases at V and 2 bases at J, leaving 1 base unmatched. The V gene's germline CDR1 is SGHRS and CDR2 YFSETQ. The chain's CDR3 is CASSLGGQNYGYTF. The CDR3 nucleotides read TGCGCCAGCAGCTTGGGGGGACAGAACTATGGCTACACCTTC.

The rearrangement joins TRBV3-1 (or the pseudogene TRBV3-2) to TRBJ2-1; D gene uncertain. The CDR3 spans 13 residues. The germline gives CDR1 LGHDT, CDR2 YNNKEL (reference sequence). Trimming left V 3 bases short and J 7 bases short, with 10 bases between. The chain's CDR3 is CASSQMSGNEQFF. CDR3 bases: TGTGCCAGCAGCCAGATGTCAGGAAATGAGCAGTTCTTC.

The chain is built from TRBV7-3 and TRBJ2-6, with 13 bases fitting TRBD2. V shed 5 bases, J shed 2 bases, and the junction held 6 bases outside the gene matches. The germline gives CDR1 SGHTA, CDR2 FQGTGA. The CDR3 spans 18 residues. The CDR3 nucleotides read TGTGCCAGCAGCGAAGGGACTAGCGGGGCCACTGGGGCCAACGTCCTGACTTTC. Translated, it gives CASSEGTSGATGANVLTF. Full variable domain (missing parts from reference TRBV7-3 and TRBJ2-6): GAGVSQTPSNKVTEKGKYVELRCDPISGHTALYWYRQSLGQGPEFLIYFQGTGAADDSGLPNDRFFAVRPEGSVSTLKIQRTERGDSAVYLCASSEGTSGATGANVLTFGAGSRLTVL.

The chain combines TRBV18 with TRBJ2-7; 9 positions agree with TRBD2. Germline-derived CDR1 and CDR2 are KGHSH and LQKENI. Trimming removed 4 bases from V and 4 bases from J; junction bases left unmatched: 5. The CDR3 consists of 14 residues. CDR3 loop: CASSHGLAPYEQYF. Written as DNA, the CDR3 is TGTGCCAGCTCACACGGACTAGCGCCATACGAGCAGTACTTC.

The J gene is TRBJ2-3, the V gene TRBV7-2, with 9 bases fitting TRBD2. CDR1 SGHTA and CDR2 FQGNSA come from the germline V gene. Trimming took 5 bases from V and 4 from J; bases not matched to a gene: 13. The CDR3 has 17 residues. In DNA, the CDR3 is TGTGCCAGCAGCCGCATCCGGGGCGGGGGGGCCTCAGATACGCAGTATTTT. Encoded protein: CASSRIRGGGASDTQYF.

The rearrangement uses TRBV5-5 and TRBJ2-1, with 9 nucleotides matching TRBD2. V was pared by 4 bases and J by 7 bases, with 9 bases of the junction left unmatched. The CDR3 contains 15 residues. The germline V gene has CDR1 SGHKS and CDR2 YYEKEE (reference sequence). The CDR3, as DNA: TGTGCCAGCAGCCCGGCTAGCGGGATGAGAAATGAGCAGTTCTTC. Translation gives CASSPASGMRNEQFF.

The chain has TRBV7-3 and TRBJ2-3; 14 nucleotides line up with TRBD2. Germline V CDR1 and CDR2: SGHTA, FQGTGA. CDR3 length: 16 residues. Germline trimming cut 5 bases from V and 3 bases from J; bases unmatched to any gene: 4. This CDR3 is CASSPRTSGRTDTQYF. Written as DNA, the CDR3 is TGTGCCAGCAGCCCCAGGACTAGCGGGAGGACAGATACGCAGTATTTT. Drawing the rest from reference TRBV7-3 and TRBJ2-3, the complete variable domain is GAGVSQTPSNKVTEKGKYVELRCDPISGHTALYWYRQSLGQGPEFLIYFQGTGAADDSGLPNDRFFAVRPEGSVSTLKIQRTERGDSAVYLCASSPRTSGRTDTQYFGPGTRLTVL.

The chain recombines TRBV6-1 with TRBJ2-2, with 11 bases matching TRBD2. Germline trimming cut 3 bases from V and 3 bases from J; bases unmatched to any gene: 9. CDR3 size: 18 residues. Germline-derived CDR1 and CDR2 are MNHNS and SASEGT. The CDR3: CASSDYTSGGGDTGELFF. For the CDR3, the DNA is TGTGCCAGCAGTGATTATACTAGCGGGGGAGGGGACACCGGGGAGCTGTTTTTT.

The chain is built from TRBV27 and TRBJ2-7, with D tentatively TRBD2 (5 bases). The V and J ends lost 7 bases and 4 bases respectively, with 17 bases between them. The CDR3 extends over 14 amino acids. CDR1 and CDR2 from the germline V gene are MNHEY and SMNVEV (reference sequence). The CDR3 protein is CASILNLAEYEQYF. The DNA for the CDR3 is TGTGCCAGCATTCTAAACCTAGCAGAGTACGAGCAGTACTTC.

This chain links TRBV6-5 with TRBJ1-5, with TRBD1 identical over 7 bases. The CDR3 covers 13 residues. V gave up 6 bases and J gave up 4 bases; unmatched junction bases: 3. Germline CDR1 is MNHEY and CDR2 is SVGAGI. The CDR3 sequence is CASRRQGNQPQHF. The CDR3, as DNA: TGTGCCAGCAGGCGACAGGGAAATCAGCCCCAGCATTTT.

This clone was seen a handful of times. J is TRBJ1-6 and V is TRBV5-4, with TRBD1 as a possible D gene (6 bases). V was clipped by 4 bases and J by 0 bases, with 14 bases between them. This CDR3 has 17 residues. Germline lookup yields CDR1 SGHNT and CDR2 YYREEE (reference sequence). CDR3 loop: CASSPGQFDSYNSPLHF. CDR3 in DNA: TGTGCCAGCAGCCCGGGACAATTTGACTCCTATAATTCACCCCTCCACTTT.

This chain connects TRBV5-6 to TRBJ1-4; tentatively, D is TRBD1 (5 bases). The CDR3 is 14 amino acids. V gave up 0 bases and J gave up 5 bases, with 8 bases separating them. Germline V gene lookup returns CDR1 SGHDT and CDR2 YYEEEE. The CDR3, as DNA: TGTGCCAGCAGCTTGGGACAGCGAAATGAAAAACTGTTTTTT. Translating it yields CASSLGQRNEKLFF.

The chain uses TRBV5-1 and TRBJ2-3; 9 positions agree with TRBD2. The CDR3 totals 16 residues. Germline V gene sequence: CDR1 SGHRS, CDR2 YFSETQ. Trimming cost V 2 bases and J 2 bases; bases outside gene matches: 6. The DNA of the CDR3 is TGCGCCAGCAGCTTAAGTGCGGGGGGGCCCACAGATACGCAGTATTTT. This encodes CASSLSAGGPTDTQYF.

This chain connects TRBV7-2 to TRBJ2-2, with TRBD1 matching 9 bases. V lost 3 bases and J lost 6; bases outside the gene matches: 5. This CDR3 has 15 amino acids. Germline CDR1 and CDR2: SGHTA and FQGNSA. CDR3 bases: TGTGCCAGCAGCTTGAAACAGGGGGCGTCCGGGGAGCTGTTTTTT. It is translated as CASSLKQGASGELFF.

The chain is built from TRBV6-5 and TRBJ2-1; 8 positions agree with TRBD1. Germline CDR1 reads MNHEY; CDR2 reads SVGAGI. CDR3 length: 13 amino acids. V dropped 6 bases and J dropped 8; count of bases not matched to a gene: 6. The CDR3 loop is CASRPNRGDEQFF. Written as DNA, the CDR3 is TGTGCCAGCAGGCCCAACAGGGGGGATGAGCAGTTCTTC.

This chain links TRBV29-1 with TRBJ1-2; perhaps TRBD1 as D (6 bases). Germline lookup yields CDR1 SQVTM and CDR2 ANQGSEA. V gave up 7 bases and J gave up 6 bases, with 12 bases separating them. The CDR3 loop spans 11 amino acids. In DNA, the CDR3 is TGCAGCGGAGGGGGAACTGATGGCTACACCTTC. It specifies CSGGGTDGYTF.

The J gene is TRBJ1-1, the V gene TRBV5-1; D is undetermined. The CDR3 runs to 15 residues. Deletions cut 0 bases from V and 3 bases from J, with 12 bases between. Germline lookup yields CDR1 SGHRS and CDR2 YFSETQ. The CDR3 is CASSLVVGEDTEAFF. CDR3 nucleotide sequence: TGCGCCAGCAGCTTGGTGGTCGGGGAGGACACTGAAGCTTTCTTT.

Note on this clone: At one end, the junction sequence differs from germline, possibly due to a read error. The gene calls are TRBV7-7 and TRBJ2-5, with 10 nucleotides matching TRBD2. Germline loops: CDR1 SSHAT, CDR2 FNYEAQ (reference sequence). The CDR3 loop spans 14 amino acids. The CDR3 loop is CASSSRLAGGDQYF. The DNA for the CDR3 is TGTGCTAGCAGCTCCCGACTAGCGGGTGGAGACCAGTACTTC.

The gene calls are TRBV2 and TRBJ2-3, with TRBD1 matching 7 bases. The CDR3 totals 14 residues. Germline V CDR1 and CDR2: SNHLY, FYNNEI. Trimming removed 1 base from V and 4 bases from J; junction bases left unmatched: 2. The CDR3 DNA reads as TGTGCCAGCAGTGAAGACAGGGGTTCAGATACGCAGTATTTT. Protein: CASSEDRGSDTQYF.

This clone was seen once. The J gene is TRBJ2-1, the V gene TRBV3-1 (or the pseudogene TRBV3-2), with D hard to call. Germline V gene data show CDR1 as LGHDT and CDR2 as YNNKEL (reference sequence). This CDR3 comprises 13 residues. V lost 3 bases to trimming and J lost 0 bases, with 3 bases between them. The CDR3 sequence: CASSHLSYNEQFF. The CDR3 nucleotides read TGTGCCAGCAGCCACCTCTCCTACAATGAGCAGTTCTTC.

The V gene is TRBV7-2, the J gene TRBJ1-5; D perhaps matches TRBD1 (6 bases). Germline V gene data show CDR1 as SGHTA and CDR2 as FQGNSA. V lost 2 bases and J 8 bases, leaving 13 bases between the germline ends. CDR3 length: 14 amino acids. The CDR3 DNA reads as TGTGCCAGCAGCTTACTCTCAGGGGATGAGCCCCAGCATTTT. Amino acids: CASSLLSGDEPQHF.

The V and J genes are TRBV28 and TRBJ1-5; 8 bases are shared with TRBD1. The CDR3 is 14 residues long. From germline, CDR1 is MDHEN and CDR2 SYDVKM. V dropped 5 bases and J dropped 6; count of bases not matched to a gene: 6. DNA for the CDR3: TGTGCCAGCAGTAAGACAGGGGATCGTCAGCCCCAGCATTTT. It yields the protein CASSKTGDRQPQHF. Filled out from reference TRBV28 and TRBJ1-5, the complete variable domain reads DVKVTQSSRYLVKRTGEKVFLECVQDMDHENMFWYRQDPGLGLRLIYFSYDVKMKEKGDIPEGYSVSREKKERFSLILESASTNQTSMYLCASSKTGDRQPQHFGDGTRLSIL.

V gene TRBV6-6 combines with J gene TRBJ2-7; 9 bases map to TRBD2. The germline gives CDR1 MNHNY, CDR2 SVGAGI (reference sequence). CDR3 length equals 16 residues. V lost 6 bases to trimming and J lost 0 bases; unmatched junction nucleotides: 9. CDR3 protein: CASSRRSGRLSYEQYF. The CDR3 DNA sequence: TGTGCCAGCAGCCGCCGGAGCGGGAGGCTCTCCTACGAGCAGTACTTC.

The J gene is TRBJ2-2, the V gene TRBV6-2 or TRBV6-3, with 10 bases that match TRBD2. The CDR3 runs to 16 residues. With V trimmed by 6 bases and J by 6 bases, 10 bases remained unmatched. Per the germline V gene, CDR1 is MNHEY and CDR2 is SVGEGT. The CDR3: CASSLKAGGQAGELFF. As DNA, the CDR3 is TGTGCCAGCAGCTTAAAAGCGGGGGGGCAGGCCGGGGAGCTGTTTTTT.

The chain links TRBV7-6 to TRBJ2-3; tentatively, D is TRBD2 (7 bases). V dropped 5 bases and J dropped 4 bases, with 16 bases sitting between them. Germline CDR1 reads SGHVS; CDR2 reads FNYEAQ. CDR3 size: 15 residues. CDR3 nucleotide sequence: TGTGCCAGCAGCCATGATGGGGGGGCTTCAGATACGCAGTATTTT. This translates into CASSHDGGASDTQYF.

The chain joins TRBV3-1 (or the pseudogene TRBV3-2) to TRBJ1-2; D is perhaps TRBD1 (5 bases). Trimming took 5 bases from V and 4 from J, leaving 14 bases between them. CDR3 length: 14 residues. Per germline, CDR1 LGHDT and CDR2 YNNKEL (reference sequence). The chain's CDR3 is CASSSERGGYGYTF. For the CDR3, the DNA is TGTGCCAGCAGCTCAGAAAGGGGAGGCTATGGCTACACCTTC.

The sample holds a few counts of this clone. The rearrangement links TRBV7-6 to TRBJ1-3; D remains ambiguous. With 3 bases removed from V and 2 bases from J, the gap between germline ends came to 8 bases. In germline, CDR1 is SGHVS, CDR2 FNYEAQ. CDR3 length: 14 amino acids. The CDR3: CASSLRGPGNTIYF. The DNA for the CDR3 is TGTGCCAGCAGCTTGCGGGGTCCTGGAAACACCATATATTTT.